Listed below are T cell receptor beta chains from one sample, sequenced in a study of T cell responses to AZD1222 COVID-19 vaccine. TCRdb's copy holds only in-frame clones and misses some; the assay was immunoSEQ multiplex PCR. Here the sample spans some 100,000 clones, around nine tenths being singletons. Sample: peripheral blood, taken on day 0 of AZD1222 vaccination. The receptor source for this set is an adult in good health. Both conserved end residues are part of each CDR3. Some rows have no size entry. The others give once, few or many, or a class for an expanded clone.

size	V	J	CDR3
-	TRBV5-1	TRBJ2-6	CASSSHRSGANVLTF
-	TRBV6-5	TRBJ2-1	CASRLAGANYNEQFF
-	TRBV5-4	TRBJ1-2	CASSQGVRTYGYTF
medium-sized	TRBV13	TRBJ1-1	CASSFGSIENTEAFF
few	TRBV18	TRBJ2-1	CASSRTGFEQFF
-	TRBV11-3	TRBJ2-7	CASSLSGQGRYEQYF
-	TRBV28	TRBJ1-5	CASSLTGGWQPQHF
-	TRBV5-4	TRBJ1-1	CASSLPISKNTEAFF
-	TRBV21-1	TRBJ1-1	CASSKPGRGSTEAFF
-	TRBV4-2	TRBJ2-6	CASSQDRGSGANVLTF
-	TRBV18	TRBJ1-1	CASAKSGGTEAFF
-	TRBV5-1	TRBJ2-1	CASSLDGRTASNEQFF
-	TRBV9	TRBJ2-2	CASSVVSGAPYTGELFF
-	TRBV3-1/TRBV3-2	TRBJ2-7	CASSPRRGVGEQYF
-	TRBV11-2	TRBJ2-3	CASSATDTQYF
-	TRBV6-5	TRBJ1-2	CASSFDSSGYGYTF
-	TRBV7-9	TRBJ1-2	CASSPTGIDYGYTF
-	TRBV9	TRBJ1-3	CASSVATGGGNTIYF
-	TRBV3-1/TRBV3-2	TRBJ1-4	CASSGQEREKLFF
-	TRBV19	TRBJ1-2	CASSRSGASGYTF
-	TRBV3-1/TRBV3-2	TRBJ1-1	CASSQGNTEAFF
-	TRBV7-9	TRBJ1-1	CASSQPGQGRTEAFF
-	TRBV19	TRBJ2-7	CASSIAGAYEQYF
-	TRBV27	TRBJ2-6	CASSPLRGALRSGANVLTF
-	TRBV12-3/TRBV12-4	TRBJ2-3	CASSWGTDTQYF
-	TRBV6-5	TRBJ1-2	CASTPTGFDSYGYTF
-	TRBV4-3	TRBJ2-1	CASSPRAGTRNNEQFF
-	TRBV9	TRBJ1-4	CASSEGGPQVGNEKLFF
-	TRBV19	TRBJ1-1	CASSITPNTEAFF
-	TRBV5-4	TRBJ2-7	CASSQDRVYEQYF
-	TRBV15	TRBJ1-4	CATSRLNLNEKLFF